The source of this T cell receptor beta chain is a study of cytomegalovirus exposure and HLA in healthy donors. Use of 60 Vbeta and 13 Jbeta primers characterized the PCR. The table came from immunoSEQ multiplex PCR; TCRdb's copy has only in-frame clones and leaves some out. The table has around 72,000 clones, around 70% seen once. CDR3 length: 14 amino acids. The germline V gene encodes CDR1 MDHEN and CDR2 SYDVKM. The TCR sequence derives from a man aged 40-50 years in good health and CMV-seropositive. Sequenced material: PBMCs. The V call is TRBV28, the J call TRBJ2-5; maybe TRBD2 (6 bases). The DNA end favors TRBJ2-7, so the J call may be wrong. CDR3: CASSSGAGFYEQYF. Written as DNA, the CDR3 is TGTGCCAGCAGTTCCGGGGCGGGGTTCTACGAGCAGTACTTC.